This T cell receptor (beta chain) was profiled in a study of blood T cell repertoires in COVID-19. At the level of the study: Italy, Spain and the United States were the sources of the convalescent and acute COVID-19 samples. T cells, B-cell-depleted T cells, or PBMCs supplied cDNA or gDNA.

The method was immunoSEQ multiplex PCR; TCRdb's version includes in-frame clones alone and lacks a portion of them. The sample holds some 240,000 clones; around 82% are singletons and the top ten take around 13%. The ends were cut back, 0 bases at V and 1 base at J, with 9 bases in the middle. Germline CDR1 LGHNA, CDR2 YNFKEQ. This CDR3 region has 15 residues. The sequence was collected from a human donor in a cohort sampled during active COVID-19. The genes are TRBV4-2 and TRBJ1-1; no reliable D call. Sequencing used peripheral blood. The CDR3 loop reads CASSQDVEENTEAFF. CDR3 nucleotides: TGTGCCAGCAGCCAAGACGTTGAGGAGAACACTGAAGCTTTCTTT.